Listed below are T cell receptor beta chains from one sample, sequenced in a study of CD8 T cells in Susac syndrome. From the immunoSEQ multiplex PCR reads, TCRdb called clonotypes with MiXCR, one entry per CDR3 protein. Counted here are just over 80,000 distinct CDR3 sequences, 94% occurring once; the ten biggest clones make up roughly 0.26%. Sequencing used CD8+ T cells from PBMCs. Receptors originate from a human donor in good health. CDR3s include the opening cysteine and the closing phenylalanine or tryptophan. The D gene is left open where the match is weak. Rows may omit the clone size; those that give it use once, few, many or a size class.

>TRBJ2-3|-|16|TRBV12-3/TRBV12-4|-
CASSTPSGGPSDTQYF
TGTGCCAGCAGCACTCCATCCGGGGGGCCGTCAGATACGCAGTATTTT
>TRBJ1-1|-|12|TRBV29-1|-
CSVDTANTEAFF
TGCAGCGTTGACACAGCGAACACTGAAGCTTTCTTT
>TRBJ2-1|-|12|TRBV29-1|-
CSVSGGRGEQFF
TGCAGCGTTAGTGGGGGCAGGGGTGAGCAGTTCTTC
>TRBJ1-2|TRBD1|12|TRBV6-5|-
CASESTGSGYTF
TGTGCCAGCGAATCGACAGGGAGTGGCTACACCTTC
>TRBJ2-7|-|16|TRBV20-1|once
CSALSLRDDTSYEQYF
TGCAGTGCCCTATCCTTGAGGGATGACACATCCTACGAGCAGTACTTC
>TRBJ2-2|TRBD2|13|TRBV6-4|-
CASSGTSTGELFF
TGTGCCAGCAGTGGGACTAGCACCGGGGAGCTGTTTTTT
>TRBJ2-5|-|15|TRBV27|-
CASSLEGGASETQYF
TGTGCCAGCAGTTTGGAAGGGGGAGCTTCGGAGACCCAGTACTTC
>TRBJ2-2|-|13|TRBV29-1|-
CSVPPPDTGELFF
TGCAGCGTCCCACCCCCTGACACCGGGGAGCTGTTTTTT
>TRBJ1-2|TRBD1|15|TRBV5-6|-
CASSLAGTVLYGYTF
TGTGCCAGCAGCTTGGCCGGGACAGTCCTCTATGGCTACACCTTC
>TRBJ2-7|TRBD2|15|TRBV4-3|-
CASSQLAGALHEQYF
TGCGCCAGCAGCCAACTAGCGGGGGCACTCCACGAGCAGTACTTC
>TRBJ2-1|-|15|TRBV13|once
CASSLQGLGYNEQFF
TGTGCCAGCAGCTTACAGGGCCTAGGGTACAATGAGCAGTTCTTC
>TRBJ2-1|TRBD1|13|TRBV25-1|-
CASSEYLGQEQFF
TGTGCCAGCAGTGAATACCTCGGACAGGAACAGTTCTTC
>TRBJ2-5|-|12|TRBV12-3/TRBV12-4|-
CASKLAGETQYF
TGTGCCAGCAAACTAGCCGGGGAGACCCAGTACTTC
>TRBJ2-3|TRBD2|14|TRBV6-1|-
CATLAGGGPDTQYF
TGTGCCACCCTAGCGGGAGGGGGACCAGATACGCAGTATTTT
>TRBJ2-1|TRBD1|16|TRBV11-2|-
CASSLETTGAFGEQFF
TGTGCCAGCAGCTTAGAAACGACAGGGGCTTTTGGTGAGCAGTTCTTC
>TRBJ1-5|-|15|TRBV13|-
CASSSTRYSNQPQHF
TGTGCCAGCAGCAGCACAAGGTATAGCAATCAGCCCCAGCATTTT
>TRBJ2-7|-|14|TRBV5-1|-
CASSLDPPGEQKYF
TGCGCCAGCAGCTTGGATCCCCCAGGGGAGCAGAAGTACTTC
>TRBJ2-3|TRBD2|13|TRBV20-1|-
CSAATSGFVDQYF
TGCAGTGCCGCGACTAGCGGCTTCGTCGATCAGTATTTT
>TRBJ2-5|TRBD1|15|TRBV18|-
CASSQGTGPKETQYF
TGTGCCAGCTCACAGGGGACAGGGCCTAAAGAGACCCAGTACTTC
>TRBJ2-3|-|14|TRBV6-1|-
CASMGGGGADTQYF
TGTGCCAGCATGGGGGGCGGCGGGGCAGATACGCAGTATTTT
>TRBJ2-3|-|14|TRBV6-6|-
CASSYSAISDTQYF
TGTGCCAGCAGTTACTCGGCCATTTCAGATACGCAGTATTTT
>TRBJ2-1|-|13|TRBV27|-
CASKSGRVNEQFF
TGTGCCAGCAAGAGTGGCAGGGTCAATGAGCAGTTCTTC
>TRBJ1-1|-|15|TRBV4-3|-
CASSQEETAQERAFF
TGCGCCAGCAGCCAAGAAGAGACAGCTCAAGAACGAGCTTTCTTT
>TRBJ1-1|-|12|TRBV5-1|few
CASSPPGTEAFF
TGTGCCAGCAGTCCTCCCGGCACTGAAGCTTTCTTT
>TRBJ1-1|-|15|TRBV3-1|-
CASSQGNSEFTEAFF
TGTGCCAGCAGCCAAGGGAACAGCGAATTCACTGAAGCTTTCTTT
>TRBJ1-1|-|13|TRBV27|-
CASRPGGRVEAFF
TGTGCCAGCCGGCCCGGCGGAAGAGTTGAAGCTTTCTTT
>TRBJ2-5|TRBD2|16|TRBV4-1|once
CASSQVVTSVQETQYF
TGCGCCAGCAGCCAAGTAGTCACTAGCGTCCAAGAGACCCAGTACTTC
>TRBJ2-3|-|14|TRBV28|-
CASSPLTRTDTQYF
TGTGCCAGCAGTCCACTGACACGCACAGATACGCAGTATTTT
>TRBJ2-1|-|14|TRBV11-2|-
CASVLRPEWNEQFF
TGTGCCAGCGTCCTTAGGCCCGAATGGAATGAGCAGTTCTTC
>TRBJ2-2|-|16|TRBV21-1|-
CASRSGDRADTGELFF
TGTGCCAGCAGGAGCGGGGACAGGGCGGACACCGGGGAGCTGTTTTTT
>TRBJ1-1|-|15|TRBV9|-
CASSLAAGTDTEAFF
TGTGCCAGCAGCTTAGCAGCCGGGACGGATACTGAAGCTTTCTTT
>TRBJ1-1|-|12|TRBV5-1|-
CASTLGGREAFF
TGCGCCAGCACCCTAGGGGGGCGGGAAGCTTTCTTT
>TRBJ2-1|-|14|TRBV14|-
CASSQYGASNEQFF
TGTGCCAGCAGCCAATACGGCGCGTCAAATGAGCAGTTCTTC
>TRBJ2-1|-|15|TRBV20-1|-
CSARTGTASNNEQFF
TGCAGTGCTAGAACAGGGACTGCGTCTAACAATGAGCAGTTCTTC
>TRBJ1-1|-|10|TRBV7-2|few
CASSLVDAFF
TGTGCCAGCAGCTTAGTGGACGCTTTCTTT
>TRBJ2-5|TRBD2|17|TRBV9|-
CASSVAGGDSRQETQYF
TGTGCCAGCAGCGTAGCGGGAGGAGACAGTCGCCAAGAGACCCAGTACTTC
>TRBJ2-5|-|14|TRBV7-9|-
CASSFPDSQETQYF
TGTGCCAGCAGCTTCCCGGACAGCCAAGAGACCCAGTACTTC
>TRBJ1-1|-|15|TRBV11-2|once
CASSLDLGGPPGAFF
TGTGCCAGCAGCTTAGATCTCGGAGGACCCCCGGGAGCTTTCTTT
>TRBJ1-2|TRBD1|15|TRBV9|-
CASSVWDRDVYGYTF
TGTGCCAGCAGCGTTTGGGACAGGGATGTCTATGGCTACACCTTC
>TRBJ1-5|TRBD1|14|TRBV7-9|-
CASSRDSHNQPQHF
TGTGCCAGCAGCAGGGACAGTCATAATCAGCCCCAGCATTTT
>TRBJ2-3|-|12|TRBV29-1|-
CSVEPGTDTQYF
TGCAGCGTTGAGCCTGGCACAGATACGCAGTATTTT
>TRBJ2-4|TRBD2|12|TRBV6-5|-
CASSFGGDIQYF
TGTGCCAGCAGTTTTGGGGGGGACATTCAGTACTTC
>TRBJ1-5|TRBD1|16|TRBV4-1|-
CASSHYGTVPNQPQHF
TGCGCCAGCAGCCATTACGGGACAGTACCAAATCAGCCCCAGCATTTT
>TRBJ2-3|-|14|TRBV7-9|-
CASSSPGGLDTQYF
TGTGCCAGCAGCTCCCCGGGGGGCCTAGATACGCAGTATTTT
>TRBJ2-7|TRBD2|17|TRBV5-1|-
CASSLAYISAGDYEQYF
TGCGCCAGCAGCTTGGCCTATATTTCGGCGGGGGATTACGAGCAGTACTTC
>TRBJ2-1|TRBD2|15|TRBV9|-
CASSVEAGALDEQFF
TGTGCCAGCAGCGTAGAGGCGGGAGCGCTGGATGAGCAGTTCTTC
>TRBJ1-1|-|15|TRBV11-2|-
CASSLDQGMNTEAFF
TGTGCCAGCAGCTTAGATCAGGGAATGAACACTGAAGCTTTCTTT
>TRBJ2-1|-|15|TRBV28|few
CASSLGGSSYNEQFF
TGTGCCAGCAGTTTGGGTGGGAGCTCCTACAATGAGCAGTTCTTC
>TRBJ1-2|-|14|TRBV7-9|-
CASSGAGTDYGYTF
TGTGCCAGCAGCGGCGCCGGGACCGACTATGGCTACACCTTC
>TRBJ1-1|TRBD1|16|TRBV7-9|-
CASSLVGQGLNTEAFF
TGTGCCAGCAGCTTAGTAGGACAGGGGCTGAACACTGAAGCTTTCTTT
>TRBJ2-1|-|11|TRBV11-2|few
CASSFGNEQFF
TGTGCCAGCAGCTTCGGCAATGAGCAGTTCTTC